A selection of T cell receptor beta chains follows, all from one sample in a study of blood T cell repertoires in COVID-19. Method: immunoSEQ multiplex PCR; TCRdb's copy keeps in-frame clones and lacks some. Of 150,000 to 200,000 clones in the sample, more than 70% were seen once. The sample consisted of peripheral blood. The origin of the receptors is a human donor in a cohort sampled during active COVID-19. CDR3s include the opening cysteine and the closing phenylalanine or tryptophan. The D gene is left open where the match is weak. Where a row states a size, it is once, few, many or the class of an expanded clone; other rows omit it.

>TRBJ1-5|.|TRBV19|.
TGTGCCAGTAGTTCACAGCCCTACAATCAGCCCCAGCATTTT
CASSSQPYNQPQHF
>TRBJ1-1|.|TRBV19|.
TGTGCCACAAGTAAAAACCCCCAGGGCTTGGGGAACACTGAAGCTTTCTTT
CATSKNPQGLGNTEAFF
>TRBJ2-2|.|TRBV6-2/TRBV6-3|TRBD1
TGTGCCAGCAGTTACTCGAGGACAGGGAACACCGGGGAGCTGTTTTTT
CASSYSRTGNTGELFF
>TRBJ1-5|once|TRBV18|.
TGTGCCAGCTCACTGGAATCCGGAGGGGCCAATCAGCCCCAGCATTTT
CASSLESGGANQPQHF
>TRBJ2-5|.|TRBV7-2|.
TGTGCCAGCAGCTTAGCTCGGACTCAAGAGACCCAGTACTTC
CASSLARTQETQYF
>TRBJ1-4|.|TRBV7-7|TRBD1
TGTGCTAGCAGCCCGGGACAGGGCACTAATGAAAAACTGTTTTTT
CASSPGQGTNEKLFF
>TRBJ2-7|.|TRBV6-2/TRBV6-3|TRBD2
TGTGCCAGCAGTTACTCGCCGGGACTAGCGGATTCCTACGAGCAGTACTTC
CASSYSPGLADSYEQYF
>TRBJ2-7|.|TRBV19|.
TGTGCCAGTAGTCGGACAACTATCTCCTACGAGCAGTACTTC
CASSRTTISYEQYF
>TRBJ1-2|.|TRBV20-1|.
TGCAGTGCTAGACAGGGTTATGGCTACACCTTC
CSARQGYGYTF
>TRBJ1-2|.|TRBV28|TRBD1
TGTGCCAGCAGTCTCACCGGGACAGGGAGGCCCCGTAACTATGGCTACACCTTC
CASSLTGTGRPRNYGYTF
>TRBJ2-7|.|TRBV5-4|TRBD1
TGTGCCAGCAGCCGGGACAGGGTGGGCGAGCAGTACTTC
CASSRDRVGEQYF
>TRBJ1-1|once|TRBV7-9|.
TGTGCCAGCAGCTTAGGGTACAGGGCTATGAACACTGAAGCTTTCTTT
CASSLGYRAMNTEAFF
>TRBJ2-4|.|TRBV4-2|TRBD2
TGTGCCAGCACCGAAGCCCGGGGGGAACTGGCCAAAAACATTCAGTACTTC
CASTEARGELAKNIQYF
>TRBJ2-7|.|TRBV6-2/TRBV6-3|.
TGTGCCAGCAGTTATCGGGTGCCCTTTACCGGCTACGAGCAGTACTTC
CASSYRVPFTGYEQYF
>TRBJ2-5|.|TRBV19|TRBD2
TGTGCCAGTAGGCGGACTAGCGGGAGCAAAGAGACCCAGTACTTC
CASRRTSGSKETQYF
>TRBJ2-7|.|TRBV5-1|.
TGCGCCAGTCGGGGAACACACGAGCAGTACTTC
CASRGTHEQYF
>TRBJ1-4|.|TRBV5-1|.
TGCGCCAGCAGCTTGGCCCCGGGGGTGGATGAAAAACTGTTTTTT
CASSLAPGVDEKLFF
>TRBJ1-1|.|TRBV18|TRBD1
TGTGCCAGCTCACCGGCAGGGGGCGGGACTGAAGCTTTCTTT
CASSPAGGGTEAFF
>TRBJ1-1|.|TRBV19|.
TGTGCCAGTAGTCCCGGCCAGGCCGACACTGAAGCTTTCTTT
CASSPGQADTEAFF
>TRBJ2-1|.|TRBV5-1|.
TGCGCCAGCAGCTTTATTCTGAGCTCCTACAATGAGCAGTTCTTC
CASSFILSSYNEQFF
>TRBJ2-7|.|TRBV12-3/TRBV12-4|.
TGTGCCAGCAGGACATCAGAGTTCTACGAGCAGTACTTC
CASRTSEFYEQYF
>TRBJ2-1|.|TRBV11-2|TRBD1
TGTGCCAGCAGCTTAGAGGGACAGCCCCATAATGAGCAGTTCTTC
CASSLEGQPHNEQFF
>TRBJ2-7|once|TRBV11-2|.
TGTGCCAGCAGCTTAGATCGGGCTAGCCCCGAGCAGTACTTC
CASSLDRASPEQYF
>TRBJ2-5|.|TRBV11-2|TRBD2
TGTGCCAGCAGCCTCGGGACTAGCGGGGGACCACAAGAGACCCAGTACTTC
CASSLGTSGGPQETQYF
>TRBJ2-7|.|TRBV5-1|TRBD1
TGCGCCAGCAGCGGTGGGACAGGGCCCTCCTACGAGCAGTACTTC
CASSGGTGPSYEQYF
>TRBJ2-1|once|TRBV6-7|.
TGTGCCAGCCCAATCCGGCTAGCGCTTTACAATGAGCAGTTCTTC
CASPIRLALYNEQFF
>TRBJ2-5|.|TRBV7-2|TRBD2
TGTGCCAGCAGCTCCGGACTAGCGTCCCGAGAGACCCAGTACTTC
CASSSGLASRETQYF
>TRBJ2-7|.|TRBV4-3|TRBD2
TGCGCCAGCGCAACGGGGTACGGGAGCGGGACCTACGAGCAGTACTTC
CASATGYGSGTYEQYF
>TRBJ1-1|.|TRBV5-1|.
TGCGCCAGCAGCTTGGGGGAGTTGAATGCTTTCTTT
CASSLGELNAFF
>TRBJ1-1|.|TRBV2|.
TGTGCCAGCAGGGGGCCCTCCCGGGCTTTCTTT
CASRGPSRAFF
>TRBJ1-6|.|TRBV9|.
TGTGCCAGCAGCGTAGATAGGGTAAGGGGTTCACCCCTCCACTTT
CASSVDRVRGSPLHF
>TRBJ2-1|.|TRBV28|TRBD2
TGTGCCAGCAGTTTAGGCCTAGCGGGACGTGAGCAGTTCTTC
CASSLGLAGREQFF
>TRBJ1-2|.|TRBV12-5|TRBD1
TGTGCTAGTGGTTTGGTATGGGACAGTGGTGGCTACACCTTC
CASGLVWDSGGYTF
>TRBJ1-6|.|TRBV6-5|.
TGTGCCAGCAACTTACGGCAGGCCCACTCACCCCTCCACTTT
CASNLRQAHSPLHF
>TRBJ2-7|.|TRBV11-1|.
TGTGCCAGCAGCTTAGAACAGTTCTCCTACGAGCAGTACTTC
CASSLEQFSYEQYF
>TRBJ2-1|.|TRBV28|.
TGTGCCACACTTACGAGCTCCTACAATGAGCAGTTCTTC
CATLTSSYNEQFF
>TRBJ2-1|.|TRBV30|TRBD2
TGTGCCTGGAGGGGGACTAGCGGGGCCAGCTCCTACAATGAGCAGTTCTTC
CAWRGTSGASSYNEQFF
>TRBJ1-2|.|TRBV29-1|.
TGCAGCGTTTCCACTAGTACGCTTGTGTCTGGCTACACCTTC
CSVSTSTLVSGYTF
>TRBJ1-1|.|TRBV9|.
TGTGCCAGCAACGGGGGTGATTTTCCATACACTGAAGCTTTCTTT
CASNGGDFPYTEAFF
>TRBJ2-7|.|TRBV5-1|TRBD2
TGCGCCAGCAGCCTCTATACTAGCGGGAGGTTCCAATACGAGCAGTACTTC
CASSLYTSGRFQYEQYF
>TRBJ1-5|.|TRBV2|.
TGTGCCAGCAGTGGAGGGTTGGACAATCAGCCCCAGCATTTT
CASSGGLDNQPQHF
>TRBJ2-3|once|TRBV4-3|TRBD2
TGCGCCAGCAGCCAATTCCAAGCGGGGACCACAGATACGCAGTATTTT
CASSQFQAGTTDTQYF
>TRBJ1-5|.|TRBV6-5|TRBD1
TGTGCCAGCAGAGCAACCGGGACAGGGGTCCAGCCCCAGCATTTT
CASRATGTGVQPQHF
>TRBJ2-2|.|TRBV24-1|.
TGTGCCACCAGTGCTTCGGGAGTAGGTAAAACCGGGGAGCTGTTTTTT
CATSASGVGKTGELFF
>TRBJ2-7|.|TRBV5-1|TRBD2
TGCGCCAGCAGCTTCTTAACTAGCGGGAGTGGCGAGCAGTACTTC
CASSFLTSGSGEQYF
>TRBJ2-1|.|TRBV24-1|.
TGTGCCACCAGTGACCCCAGGGACTACAATGAGCAGTTCTTC
CATSDPRDYNEQFF